The 5 T cell receptor beta chains given below trace back to one sample, sequenced in a study of cytomegalovirus exposure and HLA in healthy donors. 60 Vbeta and 13 Jbeta primers were used in PCR. Sequencing was performed with immunoSEQ multiplex PCR; in TCRdb, only in-frame clones are kept and a portion is missing. The sample lists around 170,000 clones, roughly 80% seen once, with 3.8% in the top ten. The sequenced material came from PBMCs. All receptors derive from a man aged 45 to 65 in good health and CMV-seronegative.

The V gene is TRBV27, the J gene TRBJ1-6; D unclear. The CDR3 is 14 amino acids. Trimming shortened V by 6 bases and J by 0 bases, and 6 bases separated the two germline ends. Per the germline V gene, CDR1 is MNHEY and CDR2 is SMNVEV (reference sequence). CDR3 protein: CASRGSSYNSPLHF. For the CDR3, the DNA is TGTGCCAGCAGGGGGAGCTCCTATAATTCACCCCTCCACTTT.

The rearrangement uses TRBV13 and TRBJ2-5; 8 bases line up with TRBD1. Germline V gene sequence: CDR1 PRHDT, CDR2 FYEKMQ (reference sequence). The CDR3 runs 14 residues. J gave up 2 bases and V 3 bases, and 2 bases lay outside the gene matches. In DNA, the CDR3 is TGTGCCAGCAGCTTGGACAGGGAGCAAGAGACCCAGTACTTC. Its protein is CASSLDREQETQYF.

To note about this clone: A read error may produce the germline difference seen at one junction end. This chain links TRBV7-9 with TRBJ2-5, with D maybe TRBD2 (6 bases). Germline values: CDR1 SEHNR, CDR2 FQNEAQ (reference sequence). This CDR3 is built from 14 residues. The CDR3 DNA sequence: TGTTCCAGCAGCCTAGGGACTGTCCAAGAGACCCAGTACTTC. Protein: CSSSLGTVQETQYF.

V usage is TRBV19 and J usage is TRBJ2-7; 7 nucleotides agree with TRBD1. Per germline, CDR1 LNHDA and CDR2 SQIVND (reference sequence). The J segment lost 5 bases and the V segment lost 6 bases, leaving 7 bases of the junction unmatched. The CDR3 consists of 13 residues. The CDR3 nucleotides read TGTGCCAGTAGAGATTCCACAGGGGACGAGCAGTACTTC. Its protein product is CASRDSTGDEQYF. Full variable domain (outside the CDR3, taken from reference TRBV19 and TRBJ2-7): DGGITQSPKYLFRKEGQNVTLSCEQNLNHDAMYWYRQDPGQGLRLIYYSQIVNDFQKGDIAEGYSVSREKKESFPLTVTSAQKNPTAFYLCASRDSTGDEQYFGPGTRLTVT.

The genes are TRBV19 and TRBJ1-4, with no clear D. The CDR3 sequence is 15 residues long. The germline CDR1 and CDR2 sequences are LNHDA and SQIVND (reference sequence). The ends were cut back, 2 bases at V and 1 base at J, with 8 bases in the middle. The CDR3 is CASSIIGGTNEKLFF. CDR3 in DNA: TGTGCCAGTAGTATAATCGGAGGAACTAATGAAAAACTGTTTTTT. The entire variable domain, with the rest obtained from reference TRBV19 and TRBJ1-4, is as follows: DGGITQSPKYLFRKEGQNVTLSCEQNLNHDAMYWYRQDPGQGLRLIYYSQIVNDFQKGDIAEGYSVSREKKESFPLTVTSAQKNPTAFYLCASSIIGGTNEKLFFGSGTQLSVL.